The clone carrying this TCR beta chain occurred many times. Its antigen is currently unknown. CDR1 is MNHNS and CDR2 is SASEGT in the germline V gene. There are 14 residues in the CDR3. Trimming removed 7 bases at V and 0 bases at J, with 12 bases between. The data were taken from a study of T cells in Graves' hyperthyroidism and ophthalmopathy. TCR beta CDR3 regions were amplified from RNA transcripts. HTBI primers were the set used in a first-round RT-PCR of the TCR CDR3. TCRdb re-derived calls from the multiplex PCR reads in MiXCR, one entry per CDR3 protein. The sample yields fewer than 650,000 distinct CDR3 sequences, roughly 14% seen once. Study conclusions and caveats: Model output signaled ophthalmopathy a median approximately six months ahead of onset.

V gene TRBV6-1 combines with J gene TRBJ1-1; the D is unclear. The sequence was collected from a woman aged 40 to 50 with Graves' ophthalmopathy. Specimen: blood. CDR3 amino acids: CASIAKHLNTEAFF. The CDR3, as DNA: TGTGCCAGCATCGCCAAGCACCTGAACACTGAAGCTTTCTTT.